Below are 19 T cell receptor beta chains sequenced from a single sample in a study of cytomegalovirus exposure and HLA in healthy donors. The primer mix had 60 Vbeta and 13 Jbeta primers. Sequenced by immunoSEQ multiplex PCR; TCRdb stores in-frame clones only, minus some. Among under 85,000 clones, over 70% were seen once, and the ten largest hold roughly 22%. The sequencing input was PBMCs. The receptors shown here come from a middle-aged woman in good health and CMV-seropositive.

The chain has TRBV7-9 and TRBJ1-1, with D possibly matching TRBD1 (5 bases). Germline CDR1 SEHNR, CDR2 FQNEAQ (reference sequence). The length of the CDR3 is 14 residues. Deletions cut 2 bases from V and 6 bases from J, with 13 bases between. The CDR3 DNA sequence: TGTGCCAGCAGCTTACGGGGGTCTAGCGCTGAAGCTTTCTTT. This codes for CASSLRGSSAEAFF.

The chain employs TRBV30 and TRBJ2-7; D is unclear. V shed 1 base and J shed 2 bases, with 12 bases lying between them. The CDR3 contains 14 residues. Germline loops: CDR1 GTSNPN, CDR2 SVGIG (reference sequence). CDR3 sequence (DNA): TGTGCCTGGAGTGCGGTCCCTTCCCCCTACGAGCAGTACTTC. It is translated as CAWSAVPSPYEQYF. Combining the CDR3 with reference TRBV30 and TRBJ2-7 gives the whole variable domain SQTIHQWPATLVQPVGSPLSLECTVEGTSNPNLYWYRQAAGRGLQLLFYSVGIGQISSEVPQNLSASRPQDRQFILSSKKLLLSDSGFYLCAWSAVPSPYEQYFGPGTRLTVT.

The chain has TRBV6-1 and TRBJ2-7, with no clear D. The germline CDR1 and CDR2 sequences are MNHNS and SASEGT. The CDR3 is made up of 13 amino acids. Trimming left V 1 base short and J 4 bases short, with 8 bases between. The CDR3 region has the DNA TGTGCCAGCAGTGAAGGCGGTCGATACGAGCAGTACTTC. Protein product: CASSEGGRYEQYF.

This chain connects TRBV19 to TRBJ2-3; the match to TRBD1 covers 10 bases. The V and J ends lost 5 bases and 3 bases, in that order; junction bases with no gene match: 5. Germline V gives CDR1 LNHDA, CDR2 SQIVND (reference sequence). There are 15 residues in the CDR3. The CDR3 loop is CASSPRTGGTDTQYF. Written as DNA, the CDR3 is TGTGCCAGTAGTCCTCGGACAGGGGGGACAGATACGCAGTATTTT. Combining the CDR3 with reference TRBV19 and TRBJ2-3 gives the whole variable domain DGGITQSPKYLFRKEGQNVTLSCEQNLNHDAMYWYRQDPGQGLRLIYYSQIVNDFQKGDIAEGYSVSREKKESFPLTVTSAQKNPTAFYLCASSPRTGGTDTQYFGPGTRLTVL.

The chain joins TRBV30 to TRBJ2-7; possible D gene TRBD2, 5 bases. Germline loops: CDR1 GTSNPN, CDR2 SVGIG (reference sequence). The CDR3 is 12 amino acids. The V and J ends lost 2 bases and 7 bases respectively, with 12 bases between them. The CDR3 here is CAWSPRPGEQYF. CDR3 nucleotide sequence: TGTGCCTGGAGTCCCAGGCCGGGGGAGCAGTACTTC.

J is TRBJ2-3 and V is TRBV9; 16 positions agree with TRBD2. V lost 3 bases to trimming and J lost 0 bases; unmatched junction nucleotides: 1. Germline V gene data show CDR1 as SGDLS and CDR2 as YYNGEE. There are 17 residues in the CDR3. CDR3: CASSAGLAGGSTDTQYF. In DNA form, the CDR3 reads TGTGCCAGCAGCGCGGGACTAGCGGGAGGGAGCACAGATACGCAGTATTTT.

This clone was counted between two and nine times. The rearrangement links TRBV28 to TRBJ1-1, with 7 bases aligning to TRBD1. Germline V gene data show CDR1 as MDHEN and CDR2 as SYDVKM. With 7 bases clipped from V and 6 bases from J, the junction kept 11 bases outside the gene matches. The CDR3 loop spans 14 amino acids. DNA of the CDR3: TGTGCCAGCACCAATGGACAGGCTACACCTGAAGCTTTCTTT. Its protein is CASTNGQATPEAFF. Combining the CDR3 with reference TRBV28 and TRBJ1-1 gives the whole variable domain DVKVTQSSRYLVKRTGEKVFLECVQDMDHENMFWYRQDPGLGLRLIYFSYDVKMKEKGDIPEGYSVSREKKERFSLILESASTNQTSMYLCASTNGQATPEAFFGQGTRLTVV.

The chain joins TRBV28 to TRBJ2-2, with 9 bases identical to TRBD1. The CDR3 covers 16 residues. Germline loops: CDR1 MDHEN, CDR2 SYDVKM. The V gene end was trimmed by 5 bases and the J gene end by 5 bases; junction bases not matched to a gene: 9. Here the CDR3 reads CASSPWTGERTGELFF. The CDR3 bases are TGTGCCAGCAGTCCCTGGACAGGGGAGAGGACCGGGGAGCTGTTTTTT.

The chain combines TRBV5-1 with TRBJ2-1; D ambiguous. The V end lost 0 bases, the J end lost 6 bases, and 4 bases lay between the germline ends. The CDR3 length is 12 residues. Per the germline V gene, CDR1 is SGHRS and CDR2 is YFSETQ. This chain's CDR3 is CASSLARNEQFF. As DNA, the CDR3 is TGCGCCAGCAGCTTGGCGCGCAATGAGCAGTTCTTC.

V usage is TRBV5-1 and J usage is TRBJ2-7; tentative D call: TRBD1 (5 bases). V lost 4 bases, J lost 7 bases, and 9 bases lay in between. This CDR3 spans 11 amino acids. In germline, CDR1 is SGHRS, CDR2 YFSETQ. This CDR3 reads CASSASGEQYF. The CDR3 region has the DNA TGCGCCAGCAGCGCCTCAGGGGAGCAGTACTTC.

This chain joins TRBV28 and TRBJ1-5; TRBD1 is a possible D gene (5 bases). Germline CDR1 reads MDHEN; CDR2 reads SYDVKM. V was trimmed by 5 bases and J by 9 bases, leaving 11 bases between them. The CDR3 contains 12 residues. The CDR3 DNA sequence: TGTGCCAGCAGTCGTTCAGGGCGGCCCCAGCATTTT. It codes for CASSRSGRPQHF.

Worth noting for this clone: Other DNA variants within this sample encode the same CDR3. J is TRBJ2-2 and V is TRBV5-6; D possibly corresponds to TRBD1 (5 bases). Trimming cost V 2 bases and J 1 base, with 6 bases left between them. Germline CDR1 is SGHDT and CDR2 is YYEEEE. This CDR3 is built from 14 residues. The CDR3 nucleotides are TGTGCCAGCAGCTTCGGACAGAACACCGGGGAGCTGTTTTTT. Translation: CASSFGQNTGELFF.

CDR3: CASSVVDGRGAGELFF. The CDR3, as DNA: TGTGCCAGCAGCGTAGTGGACGGGAGAGGCGCCGGGGAGCTGTTTTTT. This chain connects TRBV9 to TRBJ2-2, with D possibly matching TRBD2 (6 bases). The V gene's germline CDR1 is SGDLS and CDR2 YYNGEE. This CDR3 has 16 amino acids. Deletions cut 0 bases from V and 6 bases from J, with 15 bases between.

In DNA form, the CDR3 reads TGTGCCAGCAGTTTGACTCCAAACTCCTACAATGAGCAGTTCTTC. Protein product: CASSLTPNSYNEQFF. The chain recombines TRBV27 with TRBJ2-1; D gene ambiguous. V shed 3 bases and J shed 0 bases, with 9 bases lying between them. The CDR3 extends over 15 amino acids. Germline V gives CDR1 MNHEY, CDR2 SMNVEV (reference sequence).

The rearrangement links TRBV19 to TRBJ2-7; 8 nucleotides agree with TRBD1. V dropped 4 bases and J dropped 1; count of bases not matched to a gene: 3. Germline-derived CDR1 and CDR2 are LNHDA and SQIVND (reference sequence). There are 14 residues in the CDR3. CDR3 region: CASSNRDRSYEQYF. The CDR3 DNA sequence: TGTGCCAGTAGTAACCGGGACAGGTCCTACGAGCAGTACTTC.

The V and J genes are TRBV25-1 and TRBJ2-7, with D possibly TRBD1 on 6 matching bases. CDR3 length: 14 amino acids. The germline gives CDR1 MGHDK, CDR2 SYGVNS. Trimming took off 3 bases at V and 5 bases at J, with 14 bases between the two ends. DNA for the CDR3: TGTGCCAGCAGTGACCCGGACAGAGTGGACGAGCAGTACTTC. Translating gives CASSDPDRVDEQYF.

The DNA of the CDR3 is TGTGCCAGCAGCGCCCGGACTAGCCTGGTCACAGATACGCAGTATTTT. Its translation: CASSARTSLVTDTQYF. The chain is built from TRBV7-8 and TRBJ2-3, with 8 bases identical to TRBD2. The CDR3 runs to 16 residues. Germline lookup yields CDR1 SGHVS and CDR2 FQNEAQ. V gave up 5 bases and J gave up 2 bases; unmatched junction bases: 9.

The chain employs TRBV12-5 and TRBJ2-1; 9 nucleotides match TRBD1. Germline-derived CDR1 and CDR2 are LGHNT and FRNRAP. With 7 bases clipped from V and 1 base from J, the junction kept 5 bases outside the gene matches. The CDR3 runs to 15 residues. The CDR3 is CASASQGASYNEQFF. In nucleotides, the CDR3 is TGTGCTAGTGCCTCACAGGGGGCTTCCTACAATGAGCAGTTCTTC.

This chain uses TRBV7-6 with TRBJ2-3; D is ambiguous. Germline CDR1 SGHVS, CDR2 FNYEAQ. The CDR3 spans 11 residues. V was clipped by 5 bases and J by 5 bases, with 5 bases between them. The CDR3 DNA follows: TGTGCCAGCAGCCAACAAGATACGCAGTATTTT. It yields the protein CASSQQDTQYF.